This is a list of T cell receptor beta chains from one sample in a study of blood T cell repertoires in COVID-19. Generated by immunoSEQ multiplex PCR, the TCRdb table keeps only in-frame clones and is missing some. In the table there are 70,000 or so clones, more than 75% of which are singletons. The material sequenced was peripheral blood. These receptors came from a human donor in a cohort sampled during active COVID-19. Both conserved end residues are part of each CDR3. Fields, in order: clone size, V gene, J gene, D gene, CDR3 DNA, CDR3 protein. The D gene is left open where the match is weak. Size values are once, few and many counts, or a class for expanded clones, and some rows have none.

>NA|TRBV7-3|TRBJ2-3|NA
TGTGCCAGCAGCCCGGGGGAGCGGGTGATAGATACGCAGTATTTT
CASSPGERVIDTQYF
>NA|TRBV10-2|TRBJ1-1|TRBD1
TGCGCCAGCAGATCTTTCGGGACAGGGGGCCGGGGCACTGAAGCTTTCTTT
CASRSFGTGGRGTEAFF
>NA|TRBV5-6|TRBJ1-1|NA
TGTGCCAGCAGCTTGGCGTGGAGGGAGAACACTGAAGCTTTCTTT
CASSLAWRENTEAFF
>once|TRBV4-1|TRBJ1-2|TRBD1
TGCGCCAGCAGCCAAACAGGGGGCGGGAACTATGGCTACACCTTC
CASSQTGGGNYGYTF
>NA|TRBV15|TRBJ2-7|TRBD2
TGTGCCACCAGCAGAAGAGGTGGGCTAGCGGGGCTCTACTACGAGCAGTACTTC
CATSRRGGLAGLYYEQYF
>NA|TRBV4-1|TRBJ2-3|TRBD2
TGCGCCAGCAGCTACCGACTAGCGGGGGTTACAGATACGCAGTATTTT
CASSYRLAGVTDTQYF
>NA|TRBV28|TRBJ1-5|NA
TGTGCCAGCAGTCCGGACTTTTTTTTAACGGCGGGCAATCAGCCCCAGCATTTT
CASSPDFFLTAGNQPQHF
>NA|TRBV11-2|TRBJ1-1|NA
TGTGCCAGCAGCTTAGACAGGGTTCGGACTGAAGCTTTCTTT
CASSLDRVRTEAFF
>NA|TRBV9|TRBJ2-5|NA
TGTGCCAGCGGGCGGGCAGAGACCCAGTACTTC
CASGRAETQYF
>few|TRBV9|TRBJ1-2|NA
TGTGCCAGCAGCGCGAACGACAGGCCTGCCCTCTATGGCTACACCTTC
CASSANDRPALYGYTF
>NA|TRBV27|TRBJ2-1|TRBD2
TGTGCCAGCAGTGGCGGGGGGGTAAACAATGAGCAGTTCTTC
CASSGGGVNNEQFF
>NA|TRBV25-1|TRBJ2-7|TRBD2
TGTGCCAGCAGTGAGGGACTAGCGGGGGGGCCGGGCTACGAGCAGTACTTC
CASSEGLAGGPGYEQYF
>once|TRBV24-1|TRBJ1-3|NA
TGTGCCACCAGTGCGGGTGCCCTCTCTGGAAACACCATATATTTT
CATSAGALSGNTIYF
>NA|TRBV13|TRBJ2-1|NA
TGTGCCAGCAGCCCCAGGCAGGGAAGCTCCTACAATGAGCAGTTCTTC
CASSPRQGSSYNEQFF
>once|TRBV5-1|TRBJ1-4|TRBD1
TGCGCCAGCAGCTGGGGACAGGGCACAACTAATGAAAAACTGTTTTTT
CASSWGQGTTNEKLFF
>NA|TRBV4-1|TRBJ2-5|NA
TGCGCCAGCAGCCAAGATAAATCCTTCAGGGAGACCCAGTACTTC
CASSQDKSFRETQYF
>NA|TRBV24-1|TRBJ2-3|TRBD1
TGTGCCACCAGGGGACAGGGGACAGATACGCAGTATTTT
CATRGQGTDTQYF
>NA|TRBV18|TRBJ2-6|NA
TGTGCCAGCTCAGGCACGGGGAGCGGGGCCAACGTCCTGACTTTC
CASSGTGSGANVLTF
>NA|TRBV7-3|TRBJ2-6|NA
TGTGCCAGCAGCTCCCATTATCCCGGCAGGGCCAACAACGTCCTGACTTTC
CASSSHYPGRANNVLTF
>NA|TRBV11-1|TRBJ1-1|NA
TGTGCCAGCAGACCCGTCGGGGGCACTGAAGCTTTCTTT
CASRPVGGTEAFF
>NA|TRBV4-3|TRBJ1-2|NA
TGCGCCAGCAGCCAGGGGGGGGATGGCTACACCTTC
CASSQGGDGYTF
>NA|TRBV9|TRBJ2-1|TRBD2
TGTGCCAGCAGCGAGGGAGGGGTAAATGAGCAGTTCTTC
CASSEGGVNEQFF
>NA|TRBV28|TRBJ1-5|NA
TGTGCCAGCAGTTCGGGGGAGGGTGGGGGCAGCAATCAGCCCCAGCATTTT
CASSSGEGGGSNQPQHF
>NA|TRBV10-3|TRBJ2-5|TRBD1
TGTGCCATCAAACTGGGACAGGGGATCGGAGAGACCCAGTACTTC
CAIKLGQGIGETQYF
>NA|TRBV7-9|TRBJ2-7|TRBD1
TGTGCCAGCAGCCGGACAGGCACGGCCTACGAGCAGTACTTC
CASSRTGTAYEQYF
>NA|TRBV7-9|TRBJ1-6|NA
TGTGCCAGCAGCTTACGGGGATACTCCTATAATTCACCCCTCCACTTT
CASSLRGYSYNSPLHF
>NA|TRBV11-2|TRBJ1-1|NA
TGTGCCAGCAGCTCACGGGGGGTGGGTAACACTGAAGCTTTCTTT
CASSSRGVGNTEAFF
>NA|TRBV5-6|TRBJ2-7|NA
TGTGCCAGCAGAACCACAGGGATTCGGAACGAGCAGTACTTC
CASRTTGIRNEQYF
>once|TRBV7-3|TRBJ1-1|TRBD1
TGTGCCAGCAGCCCAACAGGGGGCGTGGGCACTGAAGCTTTCTTT
CASSPTGGVGTEAFF
>NA|TRBV11-2|TRBJ2-3|TRBD2
TGTGCCAGCAGCCGCTCGACTAGCGGGGGGGCCGAGACAGATACGCAGTATTTT
CASSRSTSGGAETDTQYF
>once|TRBV12-3/TRBV12-4|TRBJ1-1|NA
TGTGCCAGCAGGGTGGGGGGGACTGAAGCTTTCTTT
CASRVGGTEAFF
>NA|TRBV7-6|TRBJ1-5|NA
TGTGCCAGCAGCCTAAATCAGCAGGACAATCAGCCCCAGCATTTT
CASSLNQQDNQPQHF
>NA|TRBV6-2/TRBV6-3|TRBJ1-2|NA
TGTGCCAGCAGTTACCCAGTTCACCGCCAGGGCGACTATGGCTACACCTTC
CASSYPVHRQGDYGYTF
>NA|TRBV4-2|TRBJ2-7|TRBD2
TGTGCCAGCAGCCAAGAAAAAACTAGCGCTTCCTACGAGCAGTACTTC
CASSQEKTSASYEQYF
>NA|TRBV11-2|TRBJ2-3|TRBD2
TGTGCCAGCAGCCCCCGGGGTAGCGGGGGGGCAAAAGCAGATACGCAGTATTTT
CASSPRGSGGAKADTQYF
>once|TRBV6-2/TRBV6-3|TRBJ1-2|NA
TGTGCCAGCAGTCGCCTTCAGGGACTCGGCTATGGCTACACCTTC
CASSRLQGLGYGYTF
>NA|TRBV6-1|TRBJ1-1|NA
TGTGCCAGCAGTGAGAGGGCGAATACGAACACTGAAGCTTTCTTT
CASSERANTNTEAFF
>NA|TRBV2|TRBJ2-7|NA
TGTGCCAGCAGGCAAGGGACCGCTGTTGGGGGGGAGCAGTACTTC
CASRQGTAVGGEQYF
>NA|TRBV11-2|TRBJ2-7|NA
TGTGCCAGCAGCTCCCGGACTCGCTCCTACGAGCAGTACTTC
CASSSRTRSYEQYF
>NA|TRBV11-2|TRBJ1-1|NA
TGTGCCAGCAGCTTGGCGTCGGGGGAGTGGAACACTGAAGCTTTCTTT
CASSLASGEWNTEAFF
>NA|TRBV6-1|TRBJ2-1|TRBD2
TGTGCCAGCAGTGTCTCGGGACTAGCTGGGGGGTTCAATGAGCAGTTCTTC
CASSVSGLAGGFNEQFF
>few|TRBV19|TRBJ2-7|NA
TGTGCCAGTAGTGTCGACAGGTACTCCTACGAGCAGTACTTC
CASSVDRYSYEQYF
>NA|TRBV9|TRBJ1-4|NA
TGTGCCAGCAGCTCAGGGGAGATAGGTGAAAAACTGTTTTTT
CASSSGEIGEKLFF
>NA|TRBV2|TRBJ1-1|NA
TGTGCCAGCAAACCGGGACTAATGAACACTGAAGCTTTCTTT
CASKPGLMNTEAFF
>NA|TRBV27|TRBJ1-6|NA
TGTGCCGCCCGGGACACCTATAATTCACCCCTCCACTTT
CAARDTYNSPLHF
>NA|TRBV9|TRBJ1-2|TRBD1
TGTGCCAGCAGCGTAGGCGGCAGGGGGCAGAGCACCTTC
CASSVGGRGQSTF
>NA|TRBV3-1/TRBV3-2|TRBJ1-1|NA
TGTGCCAGCAGCCAAGTGGAGGCGAACACTGAAGCTTTCTTT
CASSQVEANTEAFF
>NA|TRBV27|TRBJ1-1|NA
TGTGCCAGCATAGATTCGGGGGATGAAGCTTTCTTT
CASIDSGDEAFF
>NA|TRBV5-1|TRBJ2-7|NA
TGCGCCAGCAGCTTGGAGGGGGGGACTTACGAGCAGTACTTC
CASSLEGGTYEQYF